This T cell receptor (beta chain) was obtained from a study of T cells after yellow fever vaccination. TCRdb independently ran MiXCR on the 5' RACE reads; one entry per CDR3 protein. The sample includes about 580,000 distinct CDR3 sequences, approximately 16% of them seen just once. A word on this clonotype: The antigen is unknown.

Points from the study as a whole: Post-booster reappearance was seen for most primary-vaccination clones (about 96% CD4, roughly 86% CD8). Peaking on day 5 versus 15, the secondary response was faster but weaker.

From germline, CDR1 is MNHNS and CDR2 SASEGT. The V and J ends lost 7 bases and 1 base respectively, with 10 bases between them. The CDR3 is 13 amino acids. This chain connects TRBV6-1 to TRBJ1-1; D possibly corresponds to TRBD1 (6 bases). The clonotype originates from a man aged 18 to 30 who received the YFV17D yellow fever vaccine. Sequenced material: PBMCs, taken around 5 days after the first yellow fever vaccination. The CDR3 loop reads CASIGRGNTEAFF. CDR3 nucleotide sequence: TGTGCCAGCATAGGCAGGGGGAACACTGAAGCTTTCTTT.